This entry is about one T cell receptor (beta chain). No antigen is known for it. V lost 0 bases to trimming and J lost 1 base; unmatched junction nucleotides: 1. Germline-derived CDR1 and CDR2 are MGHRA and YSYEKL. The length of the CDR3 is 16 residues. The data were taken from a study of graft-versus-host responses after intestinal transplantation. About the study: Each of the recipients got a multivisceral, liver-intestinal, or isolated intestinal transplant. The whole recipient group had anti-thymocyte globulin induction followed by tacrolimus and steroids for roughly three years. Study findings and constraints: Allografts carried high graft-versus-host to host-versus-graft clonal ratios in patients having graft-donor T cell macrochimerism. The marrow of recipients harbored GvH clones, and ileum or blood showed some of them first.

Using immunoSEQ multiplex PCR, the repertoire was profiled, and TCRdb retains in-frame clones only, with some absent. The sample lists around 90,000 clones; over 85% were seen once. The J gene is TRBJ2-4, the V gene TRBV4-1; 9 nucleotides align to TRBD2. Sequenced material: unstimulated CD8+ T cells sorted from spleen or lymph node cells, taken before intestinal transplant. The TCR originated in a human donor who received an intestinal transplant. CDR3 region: CASSQDTSGAKNIQYF. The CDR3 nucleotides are TGCGCCAGCAGCCAAGATACTAGCGGGGCCAAAAACATTCAGTACTTC.